What follows are 26 T cell receptor beta chains derived from one specimen sequenced in a study of T cells in Graves' hyperthyroidism and ophthalmopathy. There were TCR beta CDR3 regions amplified from RNA transcripts. The TCR CDR3 first-round RT-PCR relied on the HTBI primer set. TCRdb redid the calling of the multiplex PCR reads with MiXCR, one entry per CDR3 protein. The sample carries 450,000 to 650,000 distinct CDR3 sequences, approximately 17% recorded once. Sequenced: blood. The receptors stem from a woman aged 18-35 years with Graves' ophthalmopathy.

This chain uses TRBV7-9 with TRBJ2-3; a weak D match, TRBD2 (5 bases). Germline CDR1 and CDR2: SEHNR and FQNEAQ (reference sequence). The CDR3 consists of 16 residues. V lost 3 bases and J lost 5, with 18 bases in between. CDR3 bases: TGTGCCAGCAGCTTCCTAGCCGGGATTCGAAGAGATACGCAGTATTTT. It encodes CASSFLAGIRRDTQYF.

This chain joins TRBV7-3 and TRBJ2-3; D gene ambiguous. Trimming removed 4 bases from V and 4 bases from J, with 9 bases in between. The CDR3 consists of 13 residues. CDR1 and CDR2 (germline): SGHTA, FQGTGA. The DNA of the CDR3 is TGTGCCAGCAGCTCCTACGAATCAGATACGCAGTATTTT. It is translated as CASSSYESDTQYF.

The table lists this clonotype with many counts. The rearrangement joins TRBV28 to TRBJ2-7; 7 bases map to TRBD1. This CDR3 is built from 14 residues. Germline values: CDR1 MDHEN, CDR2 SYDVKM. The V gene end was trimmed by 10 bases and the J gene end by 6 bases; junction bases not matched to a gene: 15. CDR3 nucleotide sequence: TGTGCCACCCAAAACCGGGACAGTAAAAGCGAGCAGTACTTC. Translating gives CATQNRDSKSEQYF.

This clonotype was recorded at least ten times. The rearrangement joins TRBV10-3 to TRBJ2-7; D ambiguous. This CDR3 contains 13 residues. Germline CDR1 is ENHRY and CDR2 is SYGVKD. V gave up 4 bases and J gave up 0 bases, with 7 bases separating them. The CDR3 bases are TGTGCCATCAGTGGGAAGAGCTCCTACGAGCAGTACTTC. It translates to CAISGKSSYEQYF.

This clonotype was found many times. The chain employs TRBV12-3 or TRBV12-4 and TRBJ2-1; 9 nucleotides agree with TRBD1. J gave up 9 bases and V 5 bases, and 20 bases lay outside the gene matches. The CDR3 has 18 residues. CDR3 in amino acids: CASSPQAFEQGATGEQFF. CDR3 bases: TGTGCCAGCAGTCCCCAAGCCTTCGAACAGGGGGCTACAGGTGAGCAGTTCTTC.

This clonotype was counted many times. J is TRBJ2-3 and V is TRBV28, with 8 nucleotides matching TRBD2. The CDR3 totals 16 residues. Unmatched junction bases numbered 7, after V lost 5 bases and J lost 0 bases. In germline, CDR1 is MDHEN, CDR2 SYDVKM. The CDR3 nucleotides read TGTGCCAGCAGTGCCGGGGTAGCGGGGAGCACAGATACGCAGTATTTT. Its protein product is CASSAGVAGSTDTQYF.

This clonotype came up many times. J is TRBJ2-7 and V is TRBV28, with 7 bases fitting TRBD1. The germline V gene encodes CDR1 MDHEN and CDR2 SYDVKM. This CDR3 is 14 amino acids long. J gave up 5 bases and V 4 bases, and 8 bases lay outside the gene matches. The CDR3 spells CASSSNLQGNEQYF. Here the CDR3 DNA reads TGTGCCAGCAGTTCGAATTTACAGGGGAACGAGCAGTACTTC.

The chain links TRBV5-1 to TRBJ2-1; D tentatively fits TRBD1 or TRBD2 (6 bases each). The CDR3 consists of 12 residues. Per germline, CDR1 SGHRS and CDR2 YFSETQ. The V gene lost 2 bases and the J gene lost 9 bases, with 9 bases spanning the gap. The CDR3 DNA is TGCGCCAGCAGCTTTGAGGGGGGTGAGCAGTTCTTC. Amino acids: CASSFEGGEQFF. Full variable domain (missing parts from reference TRBV5-1 and TRBJ2-1): KAGVTQTPRYLIKTRGQQVTLSCSPISGHRSVSWYQQTPGQGLQFLFEYFSETQRNKGNFPGRFSGRQFSNSRSEMNVSTLELGDSALYLCASSFEGGEQFFGPGTRLTVL.

This clonotype was seen a handful of times. The chain carries TRBV19 and TRBJ1-1; 8 bases agree with TRBD1. V shed 7 bases, J shed 1 base, and the junction held 5 bases outside the gene matches. Germline V CDR1 and CDR2: LNHDA, SQIVND (reference sequence). The CDR3 consists of 14 residues. Here the CDR3 reads CASKGDRRNTEAFF. DNA for the CDR3: TGTGCCAGTAAGGGGGACAGGCGGAACACTGAAGCTTTCTTT. Based on the CDR3 plus reference TRBV19 and TRBJ1-1, the full variable domain is DGGITQSPKYLFRKEGQNVTLSCEQNLNHDAMYWYRQDPGQGLRLIYYSQIVNDFQKGDIAEGYSVSREKKESFPLTVTSAQKNPTAFYLCASKGDRRNTEAFFGQGTRLTVV.

The chain links TRBV9 to TRBJ2-3; TRBD2 agrees at 7 bases. J gave up 2 bases and V 0 bases, and 6 bases lay outside the gene matches. Looked up from germline, CDR1 is SGDLS and CDR2 is YYNGEE. The CDR3 has 16 amino acids. The CDR3 here is CASSVGGGRVTDTQYF. CDR3 sequence (DNA): TGTGCCAGCAGCGTAGGGGGGGGACGTGTCACAGATACGCAGTATTTT.

At least ten counts were recorded for this clonotype. The rearrangement uses TRBV5-1 and TRBJ1-5; possible D gene TRBD1, 6 bases. CDR1 SGHRS and CDR2 YFSETQ come from the germline V gene. The V and J ends lost 4 bases and 7 bases respectively, with 15 bases between them. The CDR3 covers 14 residues. CDR3 loop: CASSPGRGEQPQHF. CDR3 bases: TGCGCCAGCAGCCCCGGTAGGGGGGAGCAGCCCCAGCATTTT.

This clonotype has at least ten counts. V gene TRBV2 combines with J gene TRBJ2-7, with 8 bases fitting TRBD1. V dropped 8 bases and J dropped 4; count of bases not matched to a gene: 4. The CDR3 contains 12 residues. The germline gives CDR1 SNHLY, CDR2 FYNNEI. The CDR3 here is CASLTGAYEQYF. The CDR3 bases are TGTGCCAGCCTGACAGGGGCATACGAGCAGTACTTC.

This clonotype was detected a few times. The gene calls are TRBV4-3 and TRBJ2-3; unclear D gene. CDR3 length: 13 amino acids. Looked up from germline, CDR1 is LGHNA and CDR2 is YSLEER. Trimming took 4 bases from V and 8 from J, leaving 13 bases between them. The CDR3 sequence: CASSRSTTGTQYF. Here the CDR3 DNA reads TGCGCCAGCAGCCGGTCCACCACGGGTACGCAGTATTTT.

A remark on this clonotype: A read error is possible here, since a much larger clone lies one base away. The chain recombines TRBV12-3 or TRBV12-4 with TRBJ1-5, with no clear D. Trimming cost V 3 bases and J 3 bases, with 15 bases left between them. CDR3 length equals 16 residues. CDR3 in DNA: TGTGCCAGCAGTTTCGAAGACACCCTCCTCAATCAGCCCCAGCATTTT. This codes for CASSFEDTLLNQPQHF.

This clonotype has ten or more counts. This chain uses TRBV6-2 or TRBV6-3 with TRBJ1-2; D is uncertain. Germline V CDR1 and CDR2: MNHEY, SVGEGT. Trimming shortened V by 2 bases and J by 5 bases, and 12 bases separated the two germline ends. This CDR3 has 14 amino acids. The DNA of the CDR3 is TGTGCCAGCAGTTACGTGCTGGCGGAGTATGGCTACACCTTC. This encodes CASSYVLAEYGYTF.

This rearrangement joins TRBV28 to TRBJ2-7, with D possibly being TRBD1 (5 bases). The CDR3 totals 13 residues. V gave up 7 bases and J gave up 2 bases, with 12 bases separating them. Germline V gene data show CDR1 as MDHEN and CDR2 as SYDVKM. The CDR3 sequence: CASTAQGAYEQYF. The CDR3 DNA reads TGTGCCAGCACCGCTCAAGGGGCCTACGAGCAGTACTTC.

The V call is TRBV20-1, the J call TRBJ1-1; tentatively, D is TRBD1 (5 bases). Trimming shortened V by 5 bases and J by 8 bases, and 15 bases separated the two germline ends. CDR1 and CDR2 from the germline V gene are DFQATT and SNEGSKA (reference sequence). The CDR3 totals 12 residues. The DNA of the CDR3 is TGCAGTGCTTACCTATGGGGCTGGGAAGCTTTCTTT. Translated: CSAYLWGWEAFF.

Many counts were recorded for this clonotype. The chain links TRBV28 to TRBJ1-5; 7 bases align to TRBD1. The CDR3 loop spans 14 amino acids. Losses at the gene ends were 5 bases for V and 7 bases for J; bases not matched to a gene: 8. Germline CDR1 MDHEN, CDR2 SYDVKM. The CDR3 sequence is CASSRDRAPQPQHF. The DNA for the CDR3 is TGTGCCAGCAGTCGTGACAGGGCGCCCCAGCCCCAGCATTTT.

The rearrangement joins TRBV20-1 to TRBJ2-1; 12 bases are shared with TRBD2. CDR1 is DFQATT, CDR2 SNEGSKA, per germline (reference sequence). With 3 bases clipped from V and 6 bases from J, the junction kept 3 bases outside the gene matches. The CDR3 is made up of 14 amino acids. CDR3 coding DNA: TGCAGTGCTAGTTCTAGCGGGAGGGCCAATGAGCAGTTCTTC. It translates to CSASSSGRANEQFF.

This clonotype has ten or more counts. The V and J genes are TRBV7-9 and TRBJ2-7; 7 bases match TRBD1. The germline gives CDR1 SEHNR, CDR2 FQNEAQ (reference sequence). The V gene end was trimmed by 4 bases and the J gene end by 1 base; junction bases not matched to a gene: 7. This CDR3 has 15 residues. CDR3 sequence: CASSSTKGQSYEQYF. Written as DNA, the CDR3 is TGTGCCAGCAGCTCGACCAAGGGACAGTCCTACGAGCAGTACTTC.

This clonotype occurred a few times. The chain employs TRBV4-1 and TRBJ1-5, with D perhaps matching TRBD1 (5 bases). V was cut by 0 bases and J by 7 bases, with 10 bases left in between. The CDR3 is 14 residues long. Germline CDR1 is MGHRA and CDR2 is YSYEKL. CDR3 sequence: CASSQEGEGQPQHF. DNA of the CDR3: TGCGCCAGCAGCCAAGAAGGGGAGGGACAGCCCCAGCATTTT.

This clonotype was found many times. V is TRBV28 and J is TRBJ2-7; the match to TRBD2 covers 8 bases. In germline, CDR1 is MDHEN, CDR2 SYDVKM. V gave up 5 bases and J gave up 0 bases; unmatched junction bases: 3. The CDR3 is made up of 14 amino acids. The CDR3 sequence: CASSPGLVSYEQYF. CDR3 DNA: TGTGCCAGCAGTCCGGGACTAGTCTCCTACGAGCAGTACTTC.

The V and J genes are TRBV5-1 and TRBJ1-5; D possibly corresponds to TRBD1 (5 bases). Trimming took 2 bases from V and 1 from J, leaving 10 bases between them. Looked up from germline, CDR1 is SGHRS and CDR2 is YFSETQ. The CDR3 length is 15 residues. In DNA form, the CDR3 reads TGCGCCAGCAGCTTCGAGGGGAACAGCAATCAGCCCCAGCATTTT. Protein sequence: CASSFEGNSNQPQHF.

This clonotype has ten or more counts. The genes are TRBV20-1 and TRBJ2-5, with TRBD1 as a possible D gene (7 bases). The germline V gene has CDR1 DFQATT and CDR2 SNEGSKA (reference sequence). Trimming stripped 7 bases from V and 1 base from J, with 10 bases between. The CDR3 is made up of 12 amino acids. The DNA for the CDR3 is TGCAGTGGGAGGGGGCCCCAAGAGACCCAGTACTTC. Protein: CSGRGPQETQYF.

This clonotype came up many times. The chain has TRBV3-1 and TRBJ1-1, with 9 bases aligning to TRBD1. Germline loops: CDR1 LGHDT, CDR2 YNNKEL (reference sequence). The V gene end was trimmed by 2 bases and the J gene end by 4 bases; junction bases not matched to a gene: 5. There are 15 residues in the CDR3. DNA of the CDR3: TGTGCCAGCAGCCAAACAGGGGGCGGGGGCACTGAAGCTTTCTTT. As protein: CASSQTGGGGTEAFF. Drawing the rest from reference TRBV3-1 and TRBJ1-1, the complete variable domain is DTAVSQTPKYLVTQMGNDKSIKCEQNLGHDTMYWYKQDSKKFLKIMFSYNNKELIINETVPNRFSPKSPDKAHLNLHINSLELGDSAVYFCASSQTGGGGTEAFFGQGTRLTVV.

The table lists this clonotype with many counts. This sequence joins TRBV7-9 and TRBJ2-5; no firm D call. Germline lookup yields CDR1 SEHNR and CDR2 FQNEAQ (reference sequence). Trimming took off 1 base at V and 3 bases at J, with 6 bases between the two ends. The CDR3 runs 13 residues. This CDR3 reads CASSLEAEETQYF. In DNA, the CDR3 is TGTGCCAGCAGCTTAGAGGCGGAAGAGACCCAGTACTTC.